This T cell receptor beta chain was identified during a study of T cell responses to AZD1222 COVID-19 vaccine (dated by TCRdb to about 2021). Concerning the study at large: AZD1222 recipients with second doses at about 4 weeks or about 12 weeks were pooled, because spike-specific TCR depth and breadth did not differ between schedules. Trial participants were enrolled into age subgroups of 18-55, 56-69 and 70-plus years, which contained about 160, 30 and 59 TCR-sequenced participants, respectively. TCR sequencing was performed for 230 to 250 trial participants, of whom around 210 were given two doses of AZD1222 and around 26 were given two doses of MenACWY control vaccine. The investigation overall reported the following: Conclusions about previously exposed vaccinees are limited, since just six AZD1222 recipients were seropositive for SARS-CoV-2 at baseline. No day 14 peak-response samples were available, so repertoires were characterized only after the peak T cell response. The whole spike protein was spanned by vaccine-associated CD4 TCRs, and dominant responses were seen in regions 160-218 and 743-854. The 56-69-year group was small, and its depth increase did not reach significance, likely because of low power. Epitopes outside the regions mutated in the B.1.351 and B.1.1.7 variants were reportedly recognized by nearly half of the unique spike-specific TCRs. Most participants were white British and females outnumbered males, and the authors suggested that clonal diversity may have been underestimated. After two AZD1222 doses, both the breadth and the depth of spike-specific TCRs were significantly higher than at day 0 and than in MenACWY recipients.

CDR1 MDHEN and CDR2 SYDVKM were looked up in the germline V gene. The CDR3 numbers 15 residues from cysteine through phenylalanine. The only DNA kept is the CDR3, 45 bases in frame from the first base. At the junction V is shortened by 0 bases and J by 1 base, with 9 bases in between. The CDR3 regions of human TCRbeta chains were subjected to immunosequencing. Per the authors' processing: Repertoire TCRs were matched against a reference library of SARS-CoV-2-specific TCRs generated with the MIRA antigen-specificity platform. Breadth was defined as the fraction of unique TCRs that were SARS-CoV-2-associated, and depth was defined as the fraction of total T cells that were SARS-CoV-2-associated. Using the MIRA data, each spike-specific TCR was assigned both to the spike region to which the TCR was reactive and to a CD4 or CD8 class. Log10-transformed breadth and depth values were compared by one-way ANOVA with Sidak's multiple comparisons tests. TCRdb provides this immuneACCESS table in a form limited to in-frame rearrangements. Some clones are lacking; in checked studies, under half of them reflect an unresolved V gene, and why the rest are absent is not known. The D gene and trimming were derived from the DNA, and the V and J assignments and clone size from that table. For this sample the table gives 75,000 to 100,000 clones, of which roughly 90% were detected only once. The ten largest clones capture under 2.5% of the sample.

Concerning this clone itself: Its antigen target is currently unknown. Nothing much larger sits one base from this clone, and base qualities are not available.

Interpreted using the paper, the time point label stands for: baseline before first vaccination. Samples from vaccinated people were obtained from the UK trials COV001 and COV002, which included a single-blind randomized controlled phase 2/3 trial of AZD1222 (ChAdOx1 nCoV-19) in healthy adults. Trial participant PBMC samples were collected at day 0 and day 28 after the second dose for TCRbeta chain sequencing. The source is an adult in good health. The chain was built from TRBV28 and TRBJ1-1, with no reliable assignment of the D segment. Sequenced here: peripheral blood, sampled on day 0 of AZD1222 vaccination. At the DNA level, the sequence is TGTGCCAGCAGTTTATGGAGGGCTTCGAACACTGAAGCTTTCTTT. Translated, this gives CASSLWRASNTEAFF.